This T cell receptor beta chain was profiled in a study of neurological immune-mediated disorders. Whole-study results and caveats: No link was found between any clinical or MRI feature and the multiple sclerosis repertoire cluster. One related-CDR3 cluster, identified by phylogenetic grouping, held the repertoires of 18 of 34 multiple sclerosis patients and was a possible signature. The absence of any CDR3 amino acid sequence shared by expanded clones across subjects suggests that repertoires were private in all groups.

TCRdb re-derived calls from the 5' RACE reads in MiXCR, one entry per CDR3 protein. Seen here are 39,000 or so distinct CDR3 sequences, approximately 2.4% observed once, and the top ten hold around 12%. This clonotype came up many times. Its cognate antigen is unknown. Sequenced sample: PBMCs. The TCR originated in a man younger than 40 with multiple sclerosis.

In DNA, the CDR3 is TGTGCCAGCAGCTTGACCGGGACAGGGGTCGAGCAGTACTTC. Translation: CASSLTGTGVEQYF. The chain carries TRBV11-2 and TRBJ2-7, with 10 bases matching TRBD1. The CDR3 runs to 14 residues. Germline V gene sequence: CDR1 SGHAT, CDR2 FQNNGV. V lost 3 bases and J lost 6; bases outside the gene matches: 5.